This T cell receptor beta chain was sequenced in a study of CD8 T cells in ankylosing spondylitis. Study-wide findings and caveats: About 8 highly homologous variants made up a TCR beta motif, and this motif appeared characteristic of ankylosing spondylitis blood. Certain motif variants had earlier appeared in reactive arthritis synovial fluid and blood.

TCRdb used MiXCR to reprocess the 5' RACE reads, holding one entry per CDR3 protein. The table records about 300,000 distinct CDR3 sequences, about a fifth of them present only once. This clonotype was counted a few times. Its antigen is as yet unknown. Germline assignment: CDR1 WNHNN and CDR2 SYGVQD (reference sequence). V lost 2 bases to trimming and J lost 0 bases, with 8 bases between them. The CDR3 has 15 residues. The sequenced sample consisted of blood, either unsorted or a sorted T cell fraction (not recorded which). This receptor was taken from a female donor with ankylosing spondylitis or in good health (not recorded which). The rearrangement joins TRBV10-1 to TRBJ2-1; D is ambiguous. Here the CDR3 DNA reads TGCGCCAGCAGTGAGGAGGTGAGCTCCTACAATGAGCAGTTCTTC. Its protein product is CASSEEVSSYNEQFF.